In its sample, the clone carrying this T cell receptor (beta chain) was seen many times. This sample stems from a study of T-cell memory formation after mild COVID-19. TCRdb reanalysed the 5' RACE reads using MiXCR and keeps one entry per CDR3 protein. The sample lists tens of thousands of distinct CDR3 sequences, around 6.1% seen once, with about 0.81% in the top ten. Germline CDR1 is SGHTA and CDR2 is FQGNSA. V lost 2 bases and J 2 bases, leaving 9 bases between the germline ends. The CDR3 has 15 amino acids. The clonotype was recovered from an adult who had mild COVID-19 (a few samples of this study predate the infection). Cell type and time point are not known. Material: PBMCs or a T cell subset sorted from them (not recorded which). The chain employs TRBV7-2 and TRBJ2-2; TRBD2 is a possible D gene (5 bases). The CDR3 DNA reads as TGTGCCAGCAGCTTATCGGACTTCAACACCGGGGAGCTGTTTTTT. This translates into CASSLSDFNTGELFF.